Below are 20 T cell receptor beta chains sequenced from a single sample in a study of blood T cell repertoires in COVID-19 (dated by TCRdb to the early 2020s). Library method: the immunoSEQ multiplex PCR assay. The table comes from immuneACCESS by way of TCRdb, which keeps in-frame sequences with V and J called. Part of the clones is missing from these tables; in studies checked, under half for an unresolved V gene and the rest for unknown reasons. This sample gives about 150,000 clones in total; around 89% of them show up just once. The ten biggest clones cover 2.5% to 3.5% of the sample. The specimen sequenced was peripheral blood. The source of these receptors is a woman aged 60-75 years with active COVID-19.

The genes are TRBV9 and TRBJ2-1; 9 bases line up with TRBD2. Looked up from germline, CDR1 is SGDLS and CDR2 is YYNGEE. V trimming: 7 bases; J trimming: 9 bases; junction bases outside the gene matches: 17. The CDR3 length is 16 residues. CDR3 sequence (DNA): TGTGCCAGCGGGGCTACGGCGGGAGGGACCCGGGGTGAGCAGTTCTTC. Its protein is CASGATAGGTRGEQFF. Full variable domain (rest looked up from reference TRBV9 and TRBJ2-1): DSGVTQTPKHLITATGQRVTLRCSPRSGDLSVYWYQQSLDQGLQFLIQYYNGEERAKGNILERFSAQQFPDLHSELNLSSLELGDSALYFCASGATAGGTRGEQFFGPGTRLTVL.

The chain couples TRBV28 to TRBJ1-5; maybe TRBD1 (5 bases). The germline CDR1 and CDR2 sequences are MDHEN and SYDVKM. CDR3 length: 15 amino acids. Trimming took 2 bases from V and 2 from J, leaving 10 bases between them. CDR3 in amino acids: CASSLGHPGNQPQHF. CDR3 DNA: TGTGCCAGCAGTTTAGGACACCCTGGCAATCAGCCCCAGCATTTT.

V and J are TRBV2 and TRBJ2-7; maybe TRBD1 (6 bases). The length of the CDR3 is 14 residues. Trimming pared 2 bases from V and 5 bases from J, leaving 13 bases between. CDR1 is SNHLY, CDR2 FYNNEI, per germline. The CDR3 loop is CASSEPGVWNEQYF. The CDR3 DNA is TGTGCCAGCAGTGAACCAGGGGTTTGGAACGAGCAGTACTTC.

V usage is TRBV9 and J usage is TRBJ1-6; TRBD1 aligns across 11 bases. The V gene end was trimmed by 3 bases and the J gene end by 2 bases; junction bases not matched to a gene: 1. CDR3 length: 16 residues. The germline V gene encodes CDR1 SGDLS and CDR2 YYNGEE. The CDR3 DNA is TGTGCCAGCAGCGAGGGACAGGGGGCCTATAATTCACCCCTCCACTTT. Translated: CASSEGQGAYNSPLHF.

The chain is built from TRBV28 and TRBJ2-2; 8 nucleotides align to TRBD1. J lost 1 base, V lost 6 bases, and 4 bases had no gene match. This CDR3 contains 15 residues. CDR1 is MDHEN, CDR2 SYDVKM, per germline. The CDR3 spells CASRAGTGNTGELFF. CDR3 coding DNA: TGTGCCAGCAGGGCCGGGACAGGGAACACCGGGGAGCTGTTTTTT.

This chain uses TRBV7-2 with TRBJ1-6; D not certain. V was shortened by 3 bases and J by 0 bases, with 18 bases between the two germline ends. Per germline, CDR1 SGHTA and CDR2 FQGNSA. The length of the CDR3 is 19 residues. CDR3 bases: TGTGCCAGCAGCTTTAACCCCCCCAGGCCCATCTCCTATAATTCACCCCTCCACTTT. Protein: CASSFNPPRPISYNSPLHF.

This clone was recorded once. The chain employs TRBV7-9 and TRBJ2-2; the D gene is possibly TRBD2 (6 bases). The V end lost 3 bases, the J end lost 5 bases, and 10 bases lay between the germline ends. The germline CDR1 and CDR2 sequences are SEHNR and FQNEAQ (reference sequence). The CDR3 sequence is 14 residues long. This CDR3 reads CASSLEGITGELFF. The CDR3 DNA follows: TGTGCCAGCAGCTTGGAGGGGATAACCGGGGAGCTGTTTTTT. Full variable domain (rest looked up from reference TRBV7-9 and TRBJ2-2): DTGVSQNPRHKITKRGQNVTFRCDPISEHNRLYWYRQTLGQGPEFLTYFQNEAQLEKSRLLSDRFSAERPKGSFSTLEIQRTEQGDSAMYLCASSLEGITGELFFGEGSRLTVL.

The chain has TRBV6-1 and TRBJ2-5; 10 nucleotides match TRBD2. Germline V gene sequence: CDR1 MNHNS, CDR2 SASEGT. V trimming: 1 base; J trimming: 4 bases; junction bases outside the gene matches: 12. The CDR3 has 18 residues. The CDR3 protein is CASSEVPWTSGSGETQYF. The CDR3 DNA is TGTGCCAGCAGTGAAGTCCCCTGGACTAGCGGCAGCGGAGAGACCCAGTACTTC.

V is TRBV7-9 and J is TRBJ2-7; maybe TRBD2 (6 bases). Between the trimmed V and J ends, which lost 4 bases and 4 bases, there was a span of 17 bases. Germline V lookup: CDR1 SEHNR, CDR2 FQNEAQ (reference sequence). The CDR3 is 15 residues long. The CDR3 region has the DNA TGTGCCAGCAGCTCGAAACCCGGGAGTCGGTACGAGCAGTACTTC. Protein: CASSSKPGSRYEQYF. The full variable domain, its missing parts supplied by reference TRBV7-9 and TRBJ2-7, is DTGVSQNPRHKITKRGQNVTFRCDPISEHNRLYWYRQTLGQGPEFLTYFQNEAQLEKSRLLSDRFSAERPKGSFSTLEIQRTEQGDSAMYLCASSSKPGSRYEQYFGPGTRLTVT.

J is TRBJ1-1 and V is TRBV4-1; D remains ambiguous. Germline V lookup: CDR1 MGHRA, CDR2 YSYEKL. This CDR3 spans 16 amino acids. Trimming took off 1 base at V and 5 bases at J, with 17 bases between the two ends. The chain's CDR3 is CASSQADGRRWTEAFF. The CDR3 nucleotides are TGCGCCAGCAGCCAAGCTGATGGCCGGCGGTGGACTGAAGCTTTCTTT.

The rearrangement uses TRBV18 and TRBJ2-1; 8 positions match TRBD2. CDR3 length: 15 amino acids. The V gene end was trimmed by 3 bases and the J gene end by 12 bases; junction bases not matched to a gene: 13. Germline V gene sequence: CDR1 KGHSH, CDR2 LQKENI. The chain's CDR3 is CASSPSAREVGGQFF. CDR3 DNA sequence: TGTGCCAGCTCACCCTCGGCGCGGGAGGTTGGTGGGCAGTTCTTC.

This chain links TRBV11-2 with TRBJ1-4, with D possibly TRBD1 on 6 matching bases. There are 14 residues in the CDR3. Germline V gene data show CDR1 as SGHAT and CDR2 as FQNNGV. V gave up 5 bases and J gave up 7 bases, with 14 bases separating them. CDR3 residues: CASSPRRGGEKLFF. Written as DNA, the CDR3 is TGTGCCAGCAGCCCTCGAAGGGGGGGTGAAAAACTGTTTTTT.

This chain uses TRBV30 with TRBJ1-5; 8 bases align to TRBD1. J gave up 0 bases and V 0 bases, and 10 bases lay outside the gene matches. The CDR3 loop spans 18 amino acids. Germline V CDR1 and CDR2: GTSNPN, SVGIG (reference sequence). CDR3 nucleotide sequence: TGTGCCTGGAGTGTACACGGACAGGGACATTATAGCAATCAGCCCCAGCATTTT. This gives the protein CAWSVHGQGHYSNQPQHF. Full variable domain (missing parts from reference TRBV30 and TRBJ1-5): SQTIHQWPATLVQPVGSPLSLECTVEGTSNPNLYWYRQAAGRGLQLLFYSVGIGQISSEVPQNLSASRPQDRQFILSSKKLLLSDSGFYLCAWSVHGQGHYSNQPQHFGDGTRLSIL.

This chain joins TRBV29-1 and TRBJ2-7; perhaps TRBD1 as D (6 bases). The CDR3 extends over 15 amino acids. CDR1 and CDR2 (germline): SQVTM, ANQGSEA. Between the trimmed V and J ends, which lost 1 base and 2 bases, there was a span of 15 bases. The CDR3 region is CSVEGGQGSPYEQYF. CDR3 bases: TGCAGCGTTGAAGGGGGCCAGGGGTCCCCCTACGAGCAGTACTTC.

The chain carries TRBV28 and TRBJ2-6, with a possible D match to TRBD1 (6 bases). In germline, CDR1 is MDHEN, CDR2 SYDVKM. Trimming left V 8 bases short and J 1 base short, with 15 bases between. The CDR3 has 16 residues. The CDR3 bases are TGTGCCAGCCCCCGGACAGCCTCTTCTGGGGCCAACGTCCTGACTTTC. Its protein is CASPRTASSGANVLTF.

The CDR3 DNA reads as TGTGCCAGCAGTCCCAGGTTTTACAATGAGCAGTTCTTC. It yields the protein CASSPRFYNEQFF. The genes are TRBV2 and TRBJ2-1; D not resolved. The CDR3 has 13 amino acids. Germline V gives CDR1 SNHLY, CDR2 FYNNEI. Trimming pared 5 bases from V and 4 bases from J, leaving 9 bases between.

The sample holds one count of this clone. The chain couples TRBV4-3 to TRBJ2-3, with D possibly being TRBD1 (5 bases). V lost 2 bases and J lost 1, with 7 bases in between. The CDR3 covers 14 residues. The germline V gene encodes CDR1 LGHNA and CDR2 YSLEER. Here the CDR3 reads CASSQQTGTDTQYF. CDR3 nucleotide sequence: TGCGCCAGCAGCCAACAGACAGGCACAGATACGCAGTATTTT.

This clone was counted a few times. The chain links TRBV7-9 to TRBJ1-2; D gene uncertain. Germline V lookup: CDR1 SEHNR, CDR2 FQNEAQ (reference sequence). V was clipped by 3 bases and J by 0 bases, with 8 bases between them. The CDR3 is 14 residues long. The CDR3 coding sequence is TGTGCCAGCAGCTTGTTCGGAGCTAACTATGGCTACACCTTC. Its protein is CASSLFGANYGYTF.

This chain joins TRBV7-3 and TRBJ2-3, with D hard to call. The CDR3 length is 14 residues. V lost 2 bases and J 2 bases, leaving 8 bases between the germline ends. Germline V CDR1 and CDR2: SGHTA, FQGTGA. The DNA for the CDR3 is TGTGCCAGCAGCTTAGGCGGAAACACAGATACGCAGTATTTT. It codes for CASSLGGNTDTQYF.

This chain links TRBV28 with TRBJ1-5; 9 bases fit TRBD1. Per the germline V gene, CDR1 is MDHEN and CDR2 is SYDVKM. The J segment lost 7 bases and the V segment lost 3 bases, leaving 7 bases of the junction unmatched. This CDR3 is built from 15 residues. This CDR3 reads CASSLTGGSKQPQHF. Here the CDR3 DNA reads TGTGCCAGCAGTTTGACAGGGGGGTCGAAGCAGCCCCAGCATTTT.